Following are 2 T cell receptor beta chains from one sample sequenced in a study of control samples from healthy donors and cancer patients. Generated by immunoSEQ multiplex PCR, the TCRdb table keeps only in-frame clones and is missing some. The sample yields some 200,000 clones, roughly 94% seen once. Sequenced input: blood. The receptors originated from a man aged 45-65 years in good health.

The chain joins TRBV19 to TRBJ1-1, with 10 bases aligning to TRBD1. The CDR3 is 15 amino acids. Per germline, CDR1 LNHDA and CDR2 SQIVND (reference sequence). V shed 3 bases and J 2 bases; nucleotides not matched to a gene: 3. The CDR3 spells CASSMGQGINTEAFF. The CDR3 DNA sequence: TGTGCCAGTAGTATGGGACAGGGGATTAACACTGAAGCTTTCTTT.

CDR3 loop: CASSLSSTPEGLGYTF. In nucleotides, the CDR3 is TGTGCCAGCTCACTATCATCGACACCGGAAGGTCTTGGCTACACCTTC. This chain uses TRBV18 with TRBJ1-2; D unresolved. Between the trimmed V and J ends, which lost 4 bases and 7 bases, there was a span of 22 bases. The CDR3 consists of 16 residues. Germline V gene sequence: CDR1 KGHSH, CDR2 LQKENI.